This T cell receptor (beta chain) was identified during a study of blood T cell repertoires in COVID-19. This clone was found once. Germline CDR1 and CDR2: SGHTA and FQGNSA. This CDR3 contains 15 residues. V trimming: 5 bases; J trimming: 4 bases; junction bases outside the gene matches: 5. Some clones are missing from TCRdb's copy, which holds only in-frame ones; the method was immunoSEQ multiplex PCR. The sample has some 100,000 clones, more than 75% seen once; the top ten hold 9% to 12%. J is TRBJ1-3 and V is TRBV7-2, with TRBD1 matching over 10 bases. Sequences were obtained from peripheral blood. The source is a middle-aged man with acute or convalescent COVID-19. CDR3 sequence reads: CASSPRTGGGNTIYF. CDR3 bases: TGTGCCAGCAGCCCCCGGACAGGGGGAGGAAACACCATATATTTT.